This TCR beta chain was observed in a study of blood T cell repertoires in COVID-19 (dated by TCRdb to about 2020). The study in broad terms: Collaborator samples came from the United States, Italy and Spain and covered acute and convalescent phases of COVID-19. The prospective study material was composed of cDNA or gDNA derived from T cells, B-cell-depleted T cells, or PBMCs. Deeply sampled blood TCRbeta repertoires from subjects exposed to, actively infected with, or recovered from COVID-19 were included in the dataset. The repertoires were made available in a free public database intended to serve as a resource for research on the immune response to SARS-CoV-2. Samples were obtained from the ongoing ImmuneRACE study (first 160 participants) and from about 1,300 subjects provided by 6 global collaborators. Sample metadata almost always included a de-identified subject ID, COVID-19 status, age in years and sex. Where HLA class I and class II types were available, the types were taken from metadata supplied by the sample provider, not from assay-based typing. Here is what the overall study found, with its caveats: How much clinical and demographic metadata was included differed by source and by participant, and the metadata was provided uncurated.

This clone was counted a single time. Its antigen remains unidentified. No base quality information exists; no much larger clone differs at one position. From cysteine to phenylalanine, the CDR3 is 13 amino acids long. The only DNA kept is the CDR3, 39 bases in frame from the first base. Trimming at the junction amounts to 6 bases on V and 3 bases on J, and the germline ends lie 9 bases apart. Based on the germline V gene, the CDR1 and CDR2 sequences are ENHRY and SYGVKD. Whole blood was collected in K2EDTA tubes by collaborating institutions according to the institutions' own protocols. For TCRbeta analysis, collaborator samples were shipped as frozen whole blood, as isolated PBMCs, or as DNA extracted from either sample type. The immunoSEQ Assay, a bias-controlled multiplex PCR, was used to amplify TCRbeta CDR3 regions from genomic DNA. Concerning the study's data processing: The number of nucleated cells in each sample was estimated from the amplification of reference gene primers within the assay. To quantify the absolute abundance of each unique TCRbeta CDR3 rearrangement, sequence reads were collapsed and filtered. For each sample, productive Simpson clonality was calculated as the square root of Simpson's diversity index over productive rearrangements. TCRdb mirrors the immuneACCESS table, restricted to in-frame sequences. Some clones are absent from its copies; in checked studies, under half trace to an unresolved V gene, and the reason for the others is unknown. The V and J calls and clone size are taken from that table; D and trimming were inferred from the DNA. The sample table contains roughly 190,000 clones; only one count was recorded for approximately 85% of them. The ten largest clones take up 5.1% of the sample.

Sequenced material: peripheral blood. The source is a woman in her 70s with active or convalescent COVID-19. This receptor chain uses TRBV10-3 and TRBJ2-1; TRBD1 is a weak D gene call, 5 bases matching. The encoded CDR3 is CAIRLGLYNEQFF. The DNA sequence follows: TGTGCCATCAGATTGGGGCTCTACAATGAGCAGTTCTTC.